These 29 T cell receptor beta chains originate from one sample sequenced in a study of T cells in Graves' hyperthyroidism and ophthalmopathy (dated by TCRdb to the late 2010s). The library relied on multiplex PCR. The instrument was an Illumina HiSeq 2000. Amplification of TCR beta CDR3 regions was carried out from RNA transcripts. The TCR CDR3 was subjected to a first round of RT-PCR using the HTBI primer set and the Qiagen OneStep RT-PCR kit. The public reads were reanalyzed by TCRdb: fastp trimming at Q25, MiXCR alignment, in-frame beta chains only. Each CDR3 protein gets just one entry, which takes the most common genes and DNA from the rows behind it. Within this sample are approximately 330,000 distinct CDR3 sequences, with about 20% of them counted one time only. The ten largest make up about 53% of the sample. The material sequenced was blood. The receptors were sampled from a woman aged 45-60 years with Graves' hyperthyroidism.

This clonotype has a handful of counts. The rearrangement links TRBV6-1 to TRBJ1-1; D unclear. CDR1 is MNHNS, CDR2 SASEGT, per germline. Trimming removed 10 bases from V and 5 bases from J, with 17 bases in between. The CDR3 has 13 residues. The DNA of the CDR3 is TGTGCCACCAGGTTGTCGGTGGGGACTGAAGCTTTCTTT. Translation: CATRLSVGTEAFF.

This clonotype has ten or more counts. The rearrangement joins TRBV6-1 to TRBJ2-3; 11 nucleotides line up with TRBD2. Germline loops: CDR1 MNHNS, CDR2 SASEGT. The CDR3 loop spans 16 amino acids. The V segment lost 3 bases and the J segment 2 bases; nucleotides outside the gene matches: 4. The CDR3 bases are TGTGCCAGCAGTGACCGACTAGCGGGAACCACAGATACGCAGTATTTT. This translates into CASSDRLAGTTDTQYF.

In its sample, this clonotype was seen many times. J is TRBJ2-3 and V is TRBV12-3 or TRBV12-4, with D hard to call. This CDR3 comprises 12 residues. V was trimmed by 5 bases and J by 4 bases, leaving 7 bases between them. The CDR3 DNA is TGTGCCAGCAGTCGGTCGGCAGATACGCAGTATTTT. The encoded protein is CASSRSADTQYF.

This clonotype showed up many times. This chain connects TRBV11-3 to TRBJ2-2, with a weak D call TRBD1 (6 bases). V was clipped by 5 bases and J by 4 bases, with 11 bases between them. Germline CDR1 is SGHNT and CDR2 is YENEEA. The CDR3 runs to 14 residues. The DNA for the CDR3 is TGTGCCAGCAGCACGCAGGACAGCACCGGGGAGCTGTTTTTT. Amino acid sequence: CASSTQDSTGELFF.

This clonotype was detected ten times or more. J is TRBJ2-1 and V is TRBV7-3; 9 bases are shared with TRBD2. Germline CDR1 SGHTA, CDR2 FQGTGA. V lost 4 bases to trimming and J lost 4 bases; unmatched junction nucleotides: 2. This CDR3 has 14 residues. The CDR3 reads CASSSSGMYNEQFF. The CDR3 DNA is TGTGCCAGCAGCTCTAGCGGGATGTACAATGAGCAGTTCTTC.

The J gene is TRBJ1-5, the V gene TRBV28; TRBD1 is a possible D gene (6 bases). V was cut by 5 bases and J by 0 bases, with 14 bases left in between. CDR3 length: 16 amino acids. CDR1 and CDR2 (germline): MDHEN, SYDVKM. DNA for the CDR3: TGTGCCAGCAGTCCCCAGACAGGTTATAGCAATCAGCCCCAGCATTTT. Residues: CASSPQTGYSNQPQHF.

The chain recombines TRBV27 with TRBJ2-2, with D maybe TRBD1 (6 bases). The germline V gene encodes CDR1 MNHEY and CDR2 SMNVEV (reference sequence). The CDR3 runs 16 residues. The V end lost 4 bases, the J end lost 5 bases, and 17 bases lay between the germline ends. CDR3: CASSSIRDMGTGELFF. DNA of the CDR3: TGTGCCAGCAGTTCCATCCGGGACATGGGTACCGGGGAGCTGTTTTTT.

This clonotype has ten or more counts. The chain is built from TRBV7-9 and TRBJ2-1; TRBD2 agrees at 9 bases. The CDR3 extends over 15 amino acids. Germline V lookup: CDR1 SEHNR, CDR2 FQNEAQ (reference sequence). The ends lost 1 base at V and 6 bases at J; junction bases unmatched: 4. This CDR3 reads CASSLGTSDPNEQFF. The CDR3 region has the DNA TGTGCCAGCAGCTTAGGGACTAGCGACCCCAATGAGCAGTTCTTC.

This clonotype was detected many times. This sequence joins TRBV5-1 and TRBJ1-5; no firm D call. CDR3 length: 13 residues. From germline, CDR1 is SGHRS and CDR2 YFSETQ. With 4 bases removed from V and 0 bases from J, the gap between germline ends came to 5 bases. CDR3 in amino acids: CASSTDSNQPQHF. The CDR3 DNA follows: TGCGCCAGCAGCACTGATAGCAATCAGCCCCAGCATTTT.

In its sample, this clonotype was seen many times. The CDR3 coding sequence is TGTGCCAGCAGCCCCGGGACTAGAGCCACAGATACGCAGTATTTT. The encoded protein is CASSPGTRATDTQYF. The chain employs TRBV6-1 and TRBJ2-3, with 8 bases lining up with TRBD2. Losses at the gene ends were 6 bases for V and 2 bases for J; bases not matched to a gene: 7. Germline loops: CDR1 MNHNS, CDR2 SASEGT. The CDR3 spans 15 residues.

This clonotype was seen many times. The chain joins TRBV20-1 to TRBJ2-7; 14 nucleotides align to TRBD2. CDR3 size: 13 residues. Germline CDR1 reads DFQATT; CDR2 reads SNEGSKA (reference sequence). V was pared by 5 bases and J by 6 bases, with 3 bases of the junction left unmatched. The CDR3 is CSAGTSGSPEQYF. CDR3 nucleotide sequence: TGCAGTGCTGGGACTAGCGGGAGCCCCGAGCAGTACTTC.

This clonotype was observed many times. The genes are TRBV3-1 and TRBJ1-1, with D perhaps TRBD1 (5 bases). CDR3 length: 14 residues. Germline CDR1 is LGHDT and CDR2 is YNNKEL (reference sequence). Trimming removed 1 base at V and 0 bases at J, with 6 bases between. In DNA, the CDR3 is TGTGCCAGCAGCCAAGTGGGGGTGAACACTGAAGCTTTCTTT. Amino acid sequence: CASSQVGVNTEAFF. The whole variable domain, filled in from reference TRBV3-1 and TRBJ1-1, reads DTAVSQTPKYLVTQMGNDKSIKCEQNLGHDTMYWYKQDSKKFLKIMFSYNNKELIINETVPNRFSPKSPDKAHLNLHINSLELGDSAVYFCASSQVGVNTEAFFGQGTRLTVV.

DNA of the CDR3: TGTGCCAGCGGTACTAGCGGGAGTGAGGGGGAGCTGTTTTTT. As protein: CASGTSGSEGELFF. The rearrangement uses TRBV28 and TRBJ2-2; 11 bases are a match to TRBD2. CDR3 length equals 14 residues. CDR1 and CDR2 from the germline V gene are MDHEN and SYDVKM. V lost 8 bases to trimming and J lost 8 bases; unmatched junction nucleotides: 7.

This clonotype showed up just a few times. The chain combines TRBV7-9 with TRBJ2-7; possible D gene TRBD2, 6 bases. The CDR3 runs to 16 residues. The germline CDR1 and CDR2 sequences are SEHNR and FQNEAQ (reference sequence). Trimming pared 1 base from V and 0 bases from J, leaving 13 bases between. CDR3 residues: CASSLEGRLISYEQYF. In DNA, the CDR3 is TGTGCCAGCAGCTTAGAGGGGAGGCTTATCTCCTACGAGCAGTACTTC. Complete variable domain (other parts from reference TRBV7-9 and TRBJ2-7): DTGVSQNPRHKITKRGQNVTFRCDPISEHNRLYWYRQTLGQGPEFLTYFQNEAQLEKSRLLSDRFSAERPKGSFSTLEIQRTEQGDSAMYLCASSLEGRLISYEQYFGPGTRLTVT.

This clonotype was counted ten times or more. V is TRBV3-1 and J is TRBJ1-5; 8 bases line up with TRBD1. J gave up 4 bases and V 4 bases, and 3 bases lay outside the gene matches. CDR3 length equals 14 residues. Germline CDR1 reads LGHDT; CDR2 reads YNNKEL (reference sequence). CDR3 protein: CASSRQGINQPQHF. The DNA for the CDR3 is TGTGCCAGCAGCCGACAGGGGATTAATCAGCCCCAGCATTTT.

There are a few counts of this clonotype. The J gene is TRBJ1-5, the V gene TRBV12-3 or TRBV12-4; D gene ambiguous. The germline V and J ends were trimmed by 6 bases and 0 bases, with 6 bases remaining between them. This CDR3 comprises 13 residues. The CDR3 DNA sequence: TGTGCCAGCAGACACGATAGCAATCAGCCCCAGCATTTT. Its protein product is CASRHDSNQPQHF.

V is TRBV25-1 and J is TRBJ2-1; 8 bases align to TRBD2. Germline V CDR1 and CDR2: MGHDK, SYGVNS. The CDR3 is 16 amino acids. The junction had 11 bases not matched to a gene; V was cut back by 4 bases and J by 6 bases. The CDR3 is CASSALAGPTINEQFF. CDR3 nucleotide sequence: TGTGCCAGCAGTGCTTTAGCGGGACCGACTATCAATGAGCAGTTCTTC.

This clonotype came up many times. V and J are TRBV20-1 and TRBJ2-1; 9 bases are a match to TRBD2. The CDR3 consists of 14 residues. From germline, CDR1 is DFQATT and CDR2 SNEGSKA (reference sequence). Germline trimming cut 4 bases from V and 6 bases from J; bases unmatched to any gene: 7. The CDR3 region has the DNA TGCAGTGCTAATAGCGGGAGAGGGGGCAATGAGCAGTTCTTC. Translation gives CSANSGRGGNEQFF.

The rearrangement joins TRBV9 to TRBJ1-1; D is perhaps TRBD1 (5 bases). The germline V gene encodes CDR1 SGDLS and CDR2 YYNGEE. CDR3 length: 14 residues. The V and J ends lost 5 bases and 1 base respectively, with 12 bases between them. The DNA of the CDR3 is TGTGCCAGCAGTCGGGACTTGGAGAACACTGAAGCTTTCTTT. As protein: CASSRDLENTEAFF.

Only a few counts were recorded for this clonotype. The chain has TRBV20-1 and TRBJ2-3; 14 bases are a match to TRBD2. CDR1 DFQATT and CDR2 SNEGSKA come from the germline V gene (reference sequence). This CDR3 contains 15 residues. Trimming took 5 bases from V and 5 from J; bases not matched to a gene: 6. The CDR3 DNA reads as TGCAGTGCTCCTCGACTAGCGGGGGGGCAAGATACGCAGTATTTT. Amino acid sequence: CSAPRLAGGQDTQYF.

This clonotype was counted only a few times. This chain uses TRBV6-1 with TRBJ2-1; 9 bases fit TRBD1. From germline, CDR1 is MNHNS and CDR2 SASEGT. The CDR3 consists of 13 residues. Germline trimming cut 6 bases from V and 7 bases from J; bases unmatched to any gene: 4. CDR3 bases: TGTGCCAGCAGCAGACAGGGGGTGAATGAGCAGTTCTTC. Encoded protein: CASSRQGVNEQFF.

The chain uses TRBV24-1 and TRBJ2-2; 7 bases map to TRBD1. The junction had 3 bases not matched to a gene; V was cut back by 9 bases and J by 0 bases. The CDR3 is made up of 14 amino acids. Looked up from germline, CDR1 is KGHDR and CDR2 is SFDVKD. The CDR3 is CATADRANTGELFF. CDR3 bases: TGTGCCACCGCCGACAGGGCGAACACCGGGGAGCTGTTTTTT.

V is TRBV20-1 and J is TRBJ2-3; TRBD1 agrees at 8 bases. Germline CDR1 DFQATT, CDR2 SNEGSKA (reference sequence). CDR3 length: 12 amino acids. V was pared by 5 bases and J by 9 bases, with 7 bases of the junction left unmatched. CDR3 amino acids: CSARTGSATQYF. CDR3 coding DNA: TGCAGTGCTCGGACAGGGTCTGCCACGCAGTATTTT.

This clonotype was observed at least ten times. This chain links TRBV3-1 with TRBJ1-5, with D unclear. CDR3 size: 13 residues. Germline V gene lookup returns CDR1 LGHDT and CDR2 YNNKEL (reference sequence). Trimming cost V 0 bases and J 5 bases, with 5 bases left between them. CDR3 sequence: CASSQDEDQPQHF. The DNA of the CDR3 is TGTGCCAGCAGCCAAGATGAGGATCAGCCCCAGCATTTT.

This clonotype was seen only a few times. The gene calls are TRBV4-2 and TRBJ2-5; D is perhaps TRBD2 (5 bases). The germline gives CDR1 LGHNA, CDR2 YNFKEQ. V lost 0 bases to trimming and J lost 2 bases, with 13 bases between them. This CDR3 contains 16 residues. CDR3 protein: CASSQDGQRSQETQYF. The CDR3 region has the DNA TGTGCCAGCAGCCAAGACGGGCAGCGGTCTCAAGAGACCCAGTACTTC.

This clonotype was seen ten or more times. The chain uses TRBV27 and TRBJ1-1; possible D gene TRBD1, 5 bases. Germline CDR1 is MNHEY and CDR2 is SMNVEV (reference sequence). Between the trimmed V and J ends, which lost 5 bases and 3 bases, there was a span of 16 bases. The CDR3 contains 15 residues. The CDR3 DNA reads TGTGCCAGCAGTCCCTCGCGAGGGACGTACACTGAAGCTTTCTTT. It specifies CASSPSRGTYTEAFF.

This clonotype has only a few counts. The V gene is TRBV27, the J gene TRBJ2-7; 11 positions agree with TRBD2. Germline V gene lookup returns CDR1 MNHEY and CDR2 SMNVEV (reference sequence). The CDR3 loop spans 14 amino acids. The V and J ends lost 8 bases and 4 bases, in that order; junction bases with no gene match: 7. The CDR3 coding sequence is TGTGCCAGCGGATATAGCGGGAGGGCTTACGAGCAGTACTTC. Its translation is CASGYSGRAYEQYF.

This clonotype was detected ten times or more. The chain is built from TRBV11-2 and TRBJ2-5, with a tentative D call TRBD2 (6 bases). This CDR3 spans 15 amino acids. Between the trimmed V and J ends, which lost 3 bases and 5 bases, there was a span of 16 bases. Per the germline V gene, CDR1 is SGHAT and CDR2 is FQNNGV. CDR3 DNA: TGTGCCAGCAGCTTCGGCAGGGTTGGGGGGGAGACCCAGTACTTC. This sequence encodes CASSFGRVGGETQYF.

The sample holds many counts of this clonotype. The chain has TRBV2 and TRBJ1-1, with no clear D. Germline V CDR1 and CDR2: SNHLY, FYNNEI. V was shortened by 3 bases and J by 3 bases, with 8 bases between the two germline ends. This CDR3 contains 13 residues. CDR3 amino acids: CASSDRVYTEAFF. The CDR3 region has the DNA TGTGCCAGCAGTGATCGTGTGTACACTGAAGCTTTCTTT.